One sample yielded the 8 T cell receptor beta chains listed below, sequenced in a study of cytomegalovirus exposure and HLA in healthy donors. The PCR used 60 Vbeta and 13 Jbeta primers. The method was immunoSEQ multiplex PCR; TCRdb's version includes in-frame clones alone and lacks a portion of them. This sample's clone table lists some 96,000 clones. The sample was PBMCs. These receptor sequences come from a woman in her thirties in good health and CMV-seronegative.

This chain connects TRBV4-2 to TRBJ2-1, with TRBD2 matching over 9 bases. V trimming: 1 base; J trimming: 8 bases; junction bases outside the gene matches: 3. CDR1 LGHNA and CDR2 YNFKEQ come from the germline V gene. This CDR3 spans 14 amino acids. The CDR3 DNA follows: TGTGCCAGCAGCCAAGGGACTAGCGACCATGAGCAGTTCTTC. Translated: CASSQGTSDHEQFF.

This chain joins TRBV7-3 and TRBJ1-1; D is unclear. The ends were cut back, 4 bases at V and 6 bases at J, with 15 bases in the middle. The CDR3 loop spans 14 amino acids. CDR1 is SGHTA, CDR2 FQGTGA, per germline. The CDR3 nucleotides read TGTGCCAGCAGCTCCTATAAGTCGGTTCCTGAAGCTTTCTTT. This sequence encodes CASSSYKSVPEAFF.

This rearrangement joins TRBV14 to TRBJ2-1; 12 bases line up with TRBD2. The germline V gene encodes CDR1 SGHDN and CDR2 FVKESK. CDR3 length: 15 amino acids. Trimming at V came to 2 bases and at J to 9 bases, leaving 5 bases not matched to a gene. Written as DNA, the CDR3 is TGTGCCAGCAGCCAACTAGCGGGAGGGCCGGGTGAGCAGTTCTTC. As protein: CASSQLAGGPGEQFF.

This chain connects TRBV5-6 to TRBJ1-2; TRBD1 aligns across 9 bases. Germline-derived CDR1 and CDR2 are SGHDT and YYEEEE. This CDR3 comprises 14 residues. V dropped 4 bases and J dropped 5; count of bases not matched to a gene: 6. In nucleotides, the CDR3 is TGTGCCAGCAGCCCGGACAGGGGTGGTTATGGCTACACCTTC. Its protein product is CASSPDRGGYGYTF. The whole variable domain, remainder taken from reference TRBV5-6 and TRBJ1-2, is DAGVTQSPTHLIKTRGQQVTLRCSPKSGHDTVSWYQQALGQGPQFIFQYYEEEERQRGNFPDRFSGHQFPNYSSELNVNALLLGDSALYLCASSPDRGGYGYTFGSGTRLTVV.

The gene calls are TRBV5-4 and TRBJ1-4; 8 nucleotides match TRBD1. The CDR3 is 15 amino acids. The J segment lost 7 bases and the V segment lost 4 bases, leaving 9 bases of the junction unmatched. Germline assignment: CDR1 SGHNT and CDR2 YYREEE (reference sequence). The CDR3 loop is CASSLGQGTGEKLFF. DNA for the CDR3: TGTGCCAGCAGCCTAGGACAGGGAACGGGTGAAAAACTGTTTTTT.

The chain has TRBV7-9 and TRBJ1-4; weak D call: TRBD1 (6 bases). V lost 5 bases to trimming and J lost 8 bases, with 18 bases between them. The CDR3 sequence is 15 residues long. Germline V gene lookup returns CDR1 SEHNR and CDR2 FQNEAQ (reference sequence). CDR3 nucleotides: TGTGCCAGCAGCCCCGAGGGGGTCTCAGGGGAAAAACTGTTTTTT. Protein product: CASSPEGVSGEKLFF.

The V and J genes are TRBV28 and TRBJ2-7, with D uncertain. CDR1 is MDHEN and CDR2 is SYDVKM in the germline V gene. The CDR3 totals 10 residues. Trimming shortened V by 3 bases and J by 7 bases, and 4 bases separated the two germline ends. The DNA for the CDR3 is TGTGCCAGCAGTTTCGGGGAGCAGTACTTC. Encoded protein: CASSFGEQYF.

The gene calls are TRBV2 and TRBJ1-3; D uncertain. V was cut by 10 bases and J by 0 bases, with 10 bases left in between. Germline CDR1 SNHLY, CDR2 FYNNEI. This CDR3 is 13 amino acids long. The chain's CDR3 is CANAQSSGNTIYF. In DNA, the CDR3 is TGTGCCAATGCACAGAGCTCTGGAAACACCATATATTTT.